This T cell receptor (beta chain) emerged from a study of blood T cells in healthy people across ages. Sample-barcoded 5' priming and a J-beta primer mix drove a second PCR of about 7 to 12 cycles. TCRdb used MiXCR to reprocess the 5' RACE reads, holding one entry per CDR3 protein. The top ten hold approximately 13% of the sample, which has fewer than 750,000 distinct CDR3 sequences, 52% seen once. The V end lost 3 bases, the J end lost 6 bases, and 18 bases lay between the germline ends. Germline lookup yields CDR1 DFQATT and CDR2 SNEGSKA (reference sequence). The CDR3 sequence is 14 residues long. The V gene is TRBV20-1, the J gene TRBJ2-7; tentative D call: TRBD1 (6 bases). The TCR originated in an elderly woman in good health. Material: blood. The CDR3: CSAREIQGVTEQYF. As DNA, the CDR3 is TGCAGTGCTAGGGAAATACAGGGTGTAACCGAGCAGTACTTC.